This TCR beta chain emerged from a study of blood T cell repertoires in COVID-19. Study in general: Acute and convalescent COVID-19 samples came from the United States, Italy and Spain.

Per the original methods: Amplification with reference gene primers provided the estimates of nucleated cell counts. Profiling relied on immunoSEQ multiplex PCR, and the TCRdb table lists in-frame clones only, not all of them. D and trimming come from the DNA, and the V and J calls and clone size come from that table. The sample yields a few hundred thousand clones, less than 85% seen once. The TCR was taken from a man in his 60s who had recovered from COVID-19. The sample was peripheral blood.

CDR3: CATSRDSLLRVTYNEQFF. CDR3 sequence (DNA): TGTGCCACCAGCAGAGATAGTTTGCTCCGGGTGACCTACAATGAGCAGTTCTTC. This sequence joins TRBV15 and TRBJ2-1; no definite D call. This CDR3 region has 18 residues. Trimming stripped 0 bases from V and 2 bases from J, with 17 bases between. Germline CDR1 LNHNV, CDR2 YYDKDF (reference sequence).